The rows below give T cell receptor beta chains drawn from one sample of a study of technical replicates of blood from a few donors. The table came from immunoSEQ multiplex PCR; TCRdb's copy has only in-frame clones and leaves some out. This sample has just over 75,000 clones, with 85% to 95% found just once. Source material: T cells isolated from PBMCs. These receptors originate from a human donor in good health. Each CDR3 is given with its conserved first and last residue. The order of the fields is D gene, V gene, clone size, J gene, CDR3 DNA, CDR3 protein. The D gene is left open where the match is weak. Rows may omit the clone size; those that give it use once, few, many or a size class.

TRBD2	TRBV7-9	few	TRBJ2-7	TGTGCCAGCAGCCCCCAACTAGCGGGAGGGCCCCCCTACGAGCAGTACTTC	CASSPQLAGGPPYEQYF
TRBD1	TRBV9	few	TRBJ2-1	TGTGCCAGCAGCGCGTGGGACAGCTACAATGAGCAGTTCTTC	CASSAWDSYNEQFF
TRBD2	TRBV7-9	-	TRBJ2-7	TGTGCCAGCAGCCACAGACTAGCGCAAGCCTACGAGCAGTACTTC	CASSHRLAQAYEQYF
-	TRBV19	-	TRBJ1-5	TGTGCCAGTAGCGCAGACTGGGGAGGTAATCAGCCCCAGCATTTT	CASSADWGGNQPQHF
-	TRBV13	-	TRBJ2-1	TGTGCCAGCAGCTTGGCCCTCTGGGAGCAGTTCTTC	CASSLALWEQFF
-	TRBV5-1	-	TRBJ2-3	TGCGCCAGCAGCTTGGACAATGGAGATACGCAGTATTTT	CASSLDNGDTQYF
-	TRBV4-3	-	TRBJ2-7	TGCGCCAGCAGCCTACAGGACAGCTACTACGAGCAGTACTTC	CASSLQDSYYEQYF
TRBD1	TRBV5-1	-	TRBJ1-2	TGCGCCAGCAGCTTGCGTTGGACAGGGGGCTTATCGGACTATGGCTACACCTTC	CASSLRWTGGLSDYGYTF
TRBD1	TRBV29-1	-	TRBJ2-1	TGCAGCGTCGGTACAGGGGGCCGACTATCCTACAATGAGCAGTTCTTC	CSVGTGGRLSYNEQFF
-	TRBV28	-	TRBJ2-4	TGTGCCAGCAGTTTAGGGAGAAAAAACATTCAGTACTTC	CASSLGRKNIQYF
-	TRBV29-1	-	TRBJ1-1	TGCAGCGTTGATCCTGAGGGTTTCACTGAAGCTTTCTTT	CSVDPEGFTEAFF
-	TRBV5-1	-	TRBJ1-4	TGCGCCAGCAGCTTGTACGAGACTAATGAAAAACTGTTTTTT	CASSLYETNEKLFF
-	TRBV1	-	TRBJ2-7	TGCACCAGCAGCCAAAATGTACTAGCGGGACCCTCCTACGAGCAGTACTTC	CTSSQNVLAGPSYEQYF
TRBD1	TRBV10-3	-	TRBJ1-2	TGTGCCATCAGCGAATCCGGGACAGGGGAACGGGGCTACACCTTC	CAISESGTGERGYTF
-	TRBV7-2	-	TRBJ1-3	TGTGCCAGCAGCCCAGAGCACGGGGGTGGAATAAACACCATATATTTT	CASSPEHGGGINTIYF
-	TRBV5-8	once	TRBJ2-5	TGTGCCAGCAGCCCAGTCGTCGTTTTTCGGGGGTTGGAGACCCAGTACTTC	CASSPVVVFRGLETQYF
-	TRBV9	-	TRBJ1-5	TGTGCCAGCAACTACCTCCCCGGGGAGCCCCAGCATTTT	CASNYLPGEPQHF
TRBD1	TRBV27	-	TRBJ1-2	TGTGCCAGCAGCTCCTCTACCGGGACAGGGTACTATGGCTACACCTTC	CASSSSTGTGYYGYTF
TRBD2	TRBV10-1	-	TRBJ2-1	TGCGCCAGCAGAGGTACCGGGACTAGCGGGGGGATAGAGCAGTTCTTC	CASRGTGTSGGIEQFF
TRBD1	TRBV19	-	TRBJ1-2	TGTGCCAGCCAGGGACAGGGCCATGGCTACACCTTC	CASQGQGHGYTF
TRBD1	TRBV25-1	-	TRBJ1-4	TGTGCCAGCAGTAAACGGACAGGAGCTAATGAAAAACTGTTTTTT	CASSKRTGANEKLFF
-	TRBV5-6	-	TRBJ2-5	TGTGCCAGCAGCTTAGCGGCGATCCAAGAGACCCAGTACTTC	CASSLAAIQETQYF
-	TRBV10-3	-	TRBJ1-5	TGTGCCATCAGTGAAAGCCGGGGTTCGGGTCAGCCCCAGCATTTT	CAISESRGSGQPQHF
TRBD2	TRBV9	-	TRBJ2-3	TGTGCCAGCAGCGGTTATAGCGGGAGTCTTGATACGCAGTATTTT	CASSGYSGSLDTQYF
-	TRBV19	-	TRBJ2-2	TGTGCCAGTATAAGGGGCAGGGGAGTCGACGGGGAGCTGTTTTTT	CASIRGRGVDGELFF
TRBD2	TRBV29-1	-	TRBJ2-7	TGCAGCGTAACAGCGGGAGACGAGCAGTACTTC	CSVTAGDEQYF
-	TRBV19	-	TRBJ2-7	TGTGCCAGTAGTAGCGGGGTTTCCTACGAGCAGTACTTC	CASSSGVSYEQYF
-	TRBV19	-	TRBJ2-3	TGTGCCAGTAGTATAGTAGGCACAGATACGCAGTATTTT	CASSIVGTDTQYF
-	TRBV2	-	TRBJ2-2	TGTGCCAGCAGTTCCAGGGAGGCGAACACCGGGGAGCTGTTTTTT	CASSSREANTGELFF
-	TRBV28	once	TRBJ2-7	TGTGCCAGCAGTCTGGGTCCCCAGGGGTACGAGCAGTACTTC	CASSLGPQGYEQYF
-	TRBV30	-	TRBJ1-2	TGTGCCTGGAGTGGAGGAAGCTATGGCCACACCTTC	CAWSGGSYGHTF
TRBD2	TRBV28	-	TRBJ2-3	TGTGCCAGCAGTAAACATAGCGGGATCAGCACAGATACGCAGTATTTT	CASSKHSGISTDTQYF
TRBD1	TRBV7-6	-	TRBJ2-3	TGTGCCAGCAGCTTAGGGCAGGGGGCTTTCACAGATACGCAGTATTTT	CASSLGQGAFTDTQYF
-	TRBV30	-	TRBJ1-2	TGTGCCTGGAGTACCCATACTTATGGCTACACCTTC	CAWSTHTYGYTF
TRBD1	TRBV30	-	TRBJ1-2	TGTGCCTGGAGGAGGACAGGGGGCAACTATGGCTACACCTTC	CAWRRTGGNYGYTF
-	TRBV7-9	-	TRBJ2-7	TGTGCCAGCAGCTTCGGTACTAGCAGCCTAAGCACCTACGAGCAGTACTTC	CASSFGTSSLSTYEQYF
-	TRBV19	-	TRBJ2-1	TGTGCCAGTAGTACAGGGGCTGAGAGAAATGAGCAGTTCTTC	CASSTGAERNEQFF
TRBD1	TRBV6-5	once	TRBJ1-2	TGTGCCAGCAGTTCCGGACAGGGAAGAGGCTACACCTTC	CASSSGQGRGYTF
TRBD1	TRBV7-7	-	TRBJ2-3	TGTGCTAGCAGCTTCCGGGACAGGGACACAGATACGCAGTATTTT	CASSFRDRDTDTQYF
TRBD2	TRBV5-4	-	TRBJ2-1	TGTGCCAGCAGCTTGGCCCAACTAGCGGGAGGGGACAATGAGCAGTTCTTC	CASSLAQLAGGDNEQFF
-	TRBV2	-	TRBJ1-4	TGTGCCAGCAGTGACCGTTTAACTAATGAAAAACTGTTTTTT	CASSDRLTNEKLFF
TRBD2	TRBV4-3	-	TRBJ2-7	TGCGCCAGCAGCCACCGGGAGGGGGCCTACGAGCAGTACTTC	CASSHREGAYEQYF
-	TRBV7-9	-	TRBJ1-2	TGTGCCAGCAGCTTAGGAGGGGGGGACTATGGCTACACCTTC	CASSLGGGDYGYTF
TRBD1	TRBV10-3	-	TRBJ2-5	TGTGCCATCAGCGACGGACAGGGGACAGAGACCCAGTACTTC	CAISDGQGTETQYF
TRBD1	TRBV4-3	-	TRBJ1-2	TGCGCCAGCAGCCAAGATCCGGCCGGGACAGATGTAAGAATCACCTTC	CASSQDPAGTDVRITF